This T cell receptor beta chain comes out of a study of Graves' ophthalmopathy and Graves' hyperthyroidism. For this clonotype: No antigen is known for it.

RNA transcripts were the source from which TCR beta CDR3 regions were amplified. An opening RT-PCR round employed HTBI primers and preceded a second-round multiplex PCR. TCRdb called the multiplex PCR reads again in MiXCR, with one record for every CDR3 protein. The table shows approximately 540,000 distinct CDR3 sequences, with under 40% occurring only once. The germline CDR1 and CDR2 sequences are DFQATT and SNEGSKA (reference sequence). The CDR3 runs 14 residues. V was pared by 0 bases and J by 14 bases, with 22 bases between. General study points: Most expanded thyroid clonotypes above 0.001 frequency also appeared in blood.

The specimen sequenced was peripheral blood or thyroid tissue (not recorded which). J is TRBJ1-2 and V is TRBV20-1, with D maybe TRBD1 (6 bases). The clonotype comes from an adult man with Graves' hyperthyroidism. The CDR3 nucleotides are TGCAGTGCTAGAGATAGTCCCGGGGGGGGCCCCGGAACCTTC. This gives the protein CSARDSPGGGPGTF.